Shown below are 22 T cell receptor beta chains from a single sample sequenced in a study of blood T cell repertoires in COVID-19. Only in-frame clones appear in the TCRdb table, and some are missing; sequencing was by immunoSEQ multiplex PCR. The repertoire holds fewer than 400,000 clones, with over 90% as singletons. The sample was PBMCs or T cells enriched from blood (not recorded which). These receptor sequences come from a woman aged 25 to 45 who had been exposed to COVID-19.

The V and J genes are TRBV5-6 and TRBJ1-4, with a tentative D call TRBD1 (5 bases). CDR1 and CDR2 (germline): SGHDT, YYEEEE. The ends were cut back, 0 bases at V and 8 bases at J, with 14 bases in the middle. The CDR3 is made up of 15 amino acids. The CDR3 nucleotides read TGTGCCAGCAGCTTGGCCCTCGCAGGGAGGGAAAAACTGTTTTTT. This gives the protein CASSLALAGREKLFF.

The rearrangement uses TRBV11-2 and TRBJ1-5, with D hard to call. The CDR3 runs to 13 residues. The ends were cut back, 4 bases at V and 7 bases at J, with 11 bases in the middle. Germline values: CDR1 SGHAT, CDR2 FQNNGV. In DNA, the CDR3 is TGTGCCAGCAGCTCCGAACGCGGGCAGCCCCAGCATTTT. Protein: CASSSERGQPQHF.

This chain uses TRBV5-4 with TRBJ1-2, with TRBD1 identical over 7 bases. Germline assignment: CDR1 SGHNT and CDR2 YYREEE (reference sequence). The CDR3 runs 16 residues. Germline trimming cut 3 bases from V and 0 bases from J; bases unmatched to any gene: 8. The CDR3 bases are TGTGCCAGCAGCTCCGGGACAGTCAGAACTAACTATGGCTACACCTTC. Residues: CASSSGTVRTNYGYTF.

The V call is TRBV7-3, the J call TRBJ2-1; possibly TRBD2 for D (5 bases). V was shortened by 2 bases and J by 6 bases, with 14 bases between the two germline ends. This CDR3 spans 15 amino acids. The germline V gene encodes CDR1 SGHTA and CDR2 FQGTGA. CDR3 DNA sequence: TGTGCCAGCAGCTTAGTGAGGGTGACCTCCAATGAGCAGTTCTTC. This gives the protein CASSLVRVTSNEQFF.

This rearrangement joins TRBV7-2 to TRBJ2-3; unclear D gene. From germline, CDR1 is SGHTA and CDR2 FQGNSA. V was trimmed by 1 base and J by 1 base, leaving 9 bases between them. The CDR3 is 15 amino acids. As DNA, the CDR3 is TGTGCCAGCAGCTTAGAAGGAGCCCGCACAGATACGCAGTATTTT. Amino acid sequence: CASSLEGARTDTQYF.

This chain connects TRBV3-1 (or the pseudogene TRBV3-2) to TRBJ2-2; 9 bases agree with TRBD2. V gave up 2 bases and J gave up 4 bases; unmatched junction bases: 8. Per germline, CDR1 LGHDT and CDR2 YNNKEL (reference sequence). This CDR3 contains 17 residues. The CDR3 DNA reads TGTGCCAGCAGCCAAAGGTCGAGCGGGGGGCCCACCGGGGAGCTGTTTTTT. Protein product: CASSQRSSGGPTGELFF.

J is TRBJ1-1 and V is TRBV12-3 or TRBV12-4; the D is unclear. Trimming left V 5 bases short and J 8 bases short, with 12 bases between. The CDR3 runs to 12 residues. The CDR3 is CASSPWAGEAFF. CDR3 sequence (DNA): TGTGCCAGCAGTCCCTGGGCGGGGGAAGCTTTCTTT.

The V gene is TRBV5-4, the J gene TRBJ2-3; the D is unclear. The V and J ends lost 4 bases and 1 base respectively, with 13 bases between them. The CDR3 sequence is 15 residues long. From germline, CDR1 is SGHNT and CDR2 YYREEE (reference sequence). This CDR3 reads CASSPGVLRTDTQYF. CDR3 nucleotides: TGTGCCAGCAGCCCCGGAGTACTACGCACAGATACGCAGTATTTT.

V usage is TRBV12-3 or TRBV12-4 and J usage is TRBJ2-3; D is uncertain. V was trimmed by 6 bases and J by 9 bases, leaving 13 bases between them. The CDR3 is made up of 12 amino acids. The CDR3 here is CASSTVGRTQYF. The CDR3, as DNA: TGTGCCAGCAGCACTGTGGGCCGAACGCAGTATTTT.

This chain connects TRBV18 to TRBJ1-4; D is perhaps TRBD1 (5 bases). V shed 3 bases and J shed 7 bases, with 12 bases lying between them. The V gene's germline CDR1 is KGHSH and CDR2 LQKENI. The CDR3 covers 14 residues. Written as DNA, the CDR3 is TGTGCCAGCTCACCCCGGGGGGAAGGTGAAAAACTGTTTTTT. This codes for CASSPRGEGEKLFF.

The chain employs TRBV19 and TRBJ1-6; D is unclear. CDR1 is LNHDA and CDR2 is SQIVND in the germline V gene (reference sequence). This CDR3 spans 14 amino acids. V gave up 3 bases and J gave up 10 bases, with 13 bases separating them. The CDR3 region is CASSIEAKTSPLHF. CDR3 sequence (DNA): TGTGCCAGTAGTATTGAGGCTAAAACCTCACCCCTCCACTTT.

This CDR3 is CASSSIAGGGGELFF. The CDR3 DNA sequence: TGTGCCAGCAGCTCCATCGCCGGGGGAGGCGGGGAGCTGTTTTTT. This chain links TRBV7-7 with TRBJ2-2; D is perhaps TRBD2 (6 bases). There are 15 residues in the CDR3. The V gene's germline CDR1 is SSHAT and CDR2 FNYEAQ (reference sequence). Trimming removed 4 bases at V and 7 bases at J, with 16 bases between.

The chain recombines TRBV9 with TRBJ1-3, with 11 bases identical to TRBD1. The CDR3 length is 20 residues. Germline CDR1 is SGDLS and CDR2 is YYNGEE. J gave up 0 bases and V 3 bases, and 14 bases lay outside the gene matches. CDR3 sequence reads: CASSASSGQGVIFSGNTIYF. CDR3 DNA sequence: TGTGCCAGCAGCGCCTCCTCGGGACAGGGGGTTATATTCTCTGGAAACACCATATATTTT.

This chain joins TRBV19 and TRBJ1-2; D is possibly TRBD1 (5 bases). Trimming removed 7 bases from V and 6 bases from J, with 24 bases in between. The CDR3 contains 16 residues. Germline lookup yields CDR1 LNHDA and CDR2 SQIVND (reference sequence). Here the CDR3 DNA reads TGTGCCAGTAAGTTCAGGGCAGCGACAACTCGCGATGGCTACACCTTC. Encoded protein: CASKFRAATTRDGYTF. Using reference TRBV19 and TRBJ1-2 for the parts outside the CDR3, the full variable domain is DGGITQSPKYLFRKEGQNVTLSCEQNLNHDAMYWYRQDPGQGLRLIYYSQIVNDFQKGDIAEGYSVSREKKESFPLTVTSAQKNPTAFYLCASKFRAATTRDGYTFGSGTRLTVV.

V gene TRBV15 combines with J gene TRBJ2-1; D unclear. The CDR3 spans 12 residues. The germline V and J ends were trimmed by 0 bases and 12 bases, with 9 bases remaining between them. Looked up from germline, CDR1 is LNHNV and CDR2 is YYDKDF (reference sequence). The chain's CDR3 is CATSRDTGLQFF. In DNA, the CDR3 is TGTGCCACCAGCAGAGATACCGGGTTGCAGTTCTTC.

The chain has TRBV3-1 (or the pseudogene TRBV3-2) and TRBJ1-2; 8 bases are shared with TRBD1. The length of the CDR3 is 15 residues. Trimming took 1 base from V and 2 from J; bases not matched to a gene: 3. The germline V gene encodes CDR1 LGHDT and CDR2 YNNKEL (reference sequence). As DNA, the CDR3 is TGTGCCAGCAGCCAAGGACCAGGGGGCAACTATGGCTACACCTTC. Residues: CASSQGPGGNYGYTF.

This chain uses TRBV6-2 or TRBV6-3 with TRBJ1-5; TRBD1 agrees at 8 bases. V was clipped by 1 base and J by 3 bases; unmatched bases: 2. The CDR3 extends over 15 amino acids. Germline V lookup: CDR1 MNHEY, CDR2 SVGEGT. The CDR3 here is CASSYYRGNNQPQHF. The CDR3 DNA follows: TGTGCCAGCAGTTACTACAGGGGGAACAATCAGCCCCAGCATTTT.

For this clone: Other DNA sequences in the same sample also yield this CDR3. V usage is TRBV5-1 and J usage is TRBJ2-3, with TRBD1 identical over 9 bases. With 5 bases clipped from V and 3 bases from J, the junction kept 4 bases outside the gene matches. The germline V gene has CDR1 SGHRS and CDR2 YFSETQ. This CDR3 spans 14 amino acids. CDR3 loop: CASSPGQGTDTQYF. CDR3 coding DNA: TGCGCCAGCAGTCCCGGACAGGGGACAGATACGCAGTATTTT.

The CDR3 DNA follows: TGTGCCAGCAGTGTAGGAGCGGGGGGGCCCCCAAGCACAGATACGCAGTATTTT. Its protein product is CASSVGAGGPPSTDTQYF. This chain connects TRBV6-1 to TRBJ2-3; 10 bases map to TRBD2. V shed 4 bases and J 0 bases; nucleotides not matched to a gene: 10. Germline-derived CDR1 and CDR2 are MNHNS and SASEGT. The CDR3 runs 18 residues.

The gene calls are TRBV7-2 and TRBJ2-7; D may be TRBD1 (6 bases). In germline, CDR1 is SGHTA, CDR2 FQGNSA. This CDR3 comprises 12 residues. V lost 2 bases, J lost 7 bases, and 9 bases lay in between. This CDR3 is CASSLTRGEQYF. The CDR3 DNA is TGTGCCAGCAGCTTAACGAGGGGGGAGCAGTACTTC.

This clone was seen just once. The chain has TRBV5-3 and TRBJ2-7; D remains unclear. TRBV5-3 is given ORF status, its function remaining uncertain. V dropped 2 bases and J dropped 3 bases, with 12 bases sitting between them. The CDR3 sequence is 14 residues long. Written as DNA, the CDR3 is TGTGCCAGAAGCTTAGTAGGTCAGGTCTACGAGCAGTACTTC. This gives the protein CARSLVGQVYEQYF.

This clone was observed once. This chain connects TRBV6-2 or TRBV6-3 to TRBJ1-3; possibly TRBD1 for D (5 bases). The CDR3 runs to 14 residues. V lost 5 bases to trimming and J lost 1 base, with 9 bases between them. Germline values: CDR1 MNHEY, CDR2 SVGEGT. CDR3 DNA: TGTGCCAGCAGTCGCGCAGGGTCTGGAAACACCATATATTTT. As protein: CASSRAGSGNTIYF.